Below, 14 T cell receptor beta chains from the same sample are listed, as sequenced in a study of T cells in Graves' hyperthyroidism and ophthalmopathy. RNA transcripts provided the source from which TCR beta CDR3 regions were amplified. Initially, a first-round RT-PCR of the TCR CDR3 employed the HTBI primer set. TCRdb re-analysed the multiplex PCR reads in MiXCR, keeping a single row per CDR3 protein. The table includes a few hundred thousand distinct CDR3 sequences, roughly an eighth detected once. The source material was blood. The receptors come from a young woman with Graves' hyperthyroidism.

This clonotype has more than one count but fewer than ten. DNA of the CDR3: TGTGCCAGCAGCTTAACGGAGGGAAACACCATATATTTT. Translating it yields CASSLTEGNTIYF. The chain links TRBV7-3 to TRBJ1-3; D ambiguous. CDR3 length: 13 residues. V was pared by 0 bases and J by 4 bases, with 4 bases between. Germline V gives CDR1 SGHTA, CDR2 FQGTGA.

The J gene is TRBJ2-6, the V gene TRBV27; 9 bases map to TRBD1. Germline CDR1 reads MNHEY; CDR2 reads SMNVEV (reference sequence). There are 18 residues in the CDR3. V shed 3 bases, J shed 1 base, and the junction held 7 bases outside the gene matches. The CDR3 coding sequence is TGTGCCAGCAGTTTCAACAGGGGGCTCGGGTCTGGGGCCAACGTCCTGACTTTC. Protein: CASSFNRGLGSGANVLTF.

The sample holds a few counts of this clonotype. The chain combines TRBV20-1 with TRBJ2-7; 11 bases match TRBD2. Germline V lookup: CDR1 DFQATT, CDR2 SNEGSKA (reference sequence). The CDR3 sequence is 13 residues long. After removal of 6 bases from V and 6 bases from J, the junction contained 7 bases not matched to a gene. The CDR3 region has the DNA TGCAGTGCCGATACTAGCGGGAGTGGCGAGCAGTACTTC. This translates into CSADTSGSGEQYF.

At least ten counts were recorded for this clonotype. The rearrangement links TRBV4-1 to TRBJ1-2; D gene unclear. The CDR3 has 16 residues. The germline gives CDR1 MGHRA, CDR2 YSYEKL. Trimming stripped 3 bases from V and 6 bases from J, with 20 bases between. CDR3 region: CASSQPRDGRRNGYTF. CDR3 in DNA: TGCGCCAGCAGCCAGCCTCGCGACGGCAGGCGAAATGGCTACACCTTC.

The sample holds many counts of this clonotype. V and J are TRBV30 and TRBJ1-2; D gene ambiguous. The germline V gene encodes CDR1 GTSNPN and CDR2 SVGIG (reference sequence). The CDR3 length is 12 residues. Between the trimmed V and J ends, which lost 2 bases and 6 bases, there was a span of 10 bases. This chain's CDR3 is CAWSPRADGYTF. Here the CDR3 DNA reads TGTGCCTGGAGTCCTCGGGCGGATGGCTACACCTTC.

This clonotype was observed many times. This chain uses TRBV28 with TRBJ2-3; 7 bases line up with TRBD2. This CDR3 comprises 16 residues. V dropped 4 bases and J dropped 6; count of bases not matched to a gene: 13. Per the germline V gene, CDR1 is MDHEN and CDR2 is SYDVKM. The DNA of the CDR3 is TGTGCCAGCAGTTCCCCGGGTAGCGGGCCGGTGGATACGCAGTATTTT. Translation: CASSSPGSGPVDTQYF. The full variable domain, in which reference TRBV28 and TRBJ2-3 provide the parts outside the CDR3, is DVKVTQSSRYLVKRTGEKVFLECVQDMDHENMFWYRQDPGLGLRLIYFSYDVKMKEKGDIPEGYSVSREKKERFSLILESASTNQTSMYLCASSSPGSGPVDTQYFGPGTRLTVL.

In this sample, this clonotype turned up many times. This chain joins TRBV18 and TRBJ2-2, with TRBD1 matching 10 bases. The V and J ends lost 3 bases and 3 bases, in that order; junction bases with no gene match: 1. CDR3 size: 15 residues. Germline CDR1 reads KGHSH; CDR2 reads LQKENI. This CDR3 reads CASSPDRGHTGELFF. CDR3 coding DNA: TGTGCCAGCTCACCTGACAGGGGGCACACCGGGGAGCTGTTTTTT.

This clonotype was counted many times. The gene calls are TRBV18 and TRBJ2-3; D is perhaps TRBD2 (6 bases). This CDR3 contains 15 residues. The V end was cut by 10 bases, the J end by 5 bases, with 22 bases between. Germline lookup yields CDR1 KGHSH and CDR2 LQKENI. The chain's CDR3 is CATRSGGGLEDTQYF. The CDR3 coding sequence is TGTGCCACCCGATCCGGGGGAGGTCTAGAAGATACGCAGTATTTT.

This clonotype appeared many times. This chain's CDR3 is CSASINRGRDEQFF. The CDR3 region has the DNA TGCAGTGCTAGTATCAACAGGGGGCGGGATGAGCAGTTCTTC. V usage is TRBV20-1 and J usage is TRBJ2-1; 9 nucleotides line up with TRBD1. The junction had 8 bases not matched to a gene; V was cut back by 3 bases and J by 8 bases. The V gene's germline CDR1 is DFQATT and CDR2 SNEGSKA (reference sequence). The CDR3 runs 14 residues.

This chain uses TRBV5-6 with TRBJ1-1, with D possibly matching TRBD1 (5 bases). In germline, CDR1 is SGHDT, CDR2 YYEEEE. Between the trimmed V and J ends, which lost 6 bases and 6 bases, there was a span of 15 bases. The CDR3 covers 13 residues. The DNA for the CDR3 is TGTGCCAGCACTAACTCCCAGGGACCTGAAGCTTTCTTT. It encodes CASTNSQGPEAFF.

This clonotype was picked up a small number of times. The chain uses TRBV4-1 and TRBJ1-5, with D maybe TRBD1 (5 bases). The CDR3 sequence is 17 residues long. Germline CDR1 is MGHRA and CDR2 is YSYEKL. The V gene lost 0 bases and the J gene lost 7 bases, with 19 bases spanning the gap. The CDR3 loop reads CASSQEGAGRAWQPQHF. DNA for the CDR3: TGCGCCAGCAGCCAAGAAGGGGCAGGGAGGGCATGGCAGCCCCAGCATTTT.

This chain connects TRBV28 to TRBJ2-2; no definite D call. V was shortened by 5 bases and J by 1 base, with 8 bases between the two germline ends. Looked up from germline, CDR1 is MDHEN and CDR2 is SYDVKM. This CDR3 comprises 14 residues. The CDR3 DNA reads as TGTGCCAGCAGTGTAGGCCTGAACACCGGGGAGCTGTTTTTT. Translated: CASSVGLNTGELFF.

This clonotype was seen ten or more times. The V gene is TRBV2, the J gene TRBJ2-7; possible D gene TRBD2, 6 bases. CDR3 length equals 12 residues. Per germline, CDR1 SNHLY and CDR2 FYNNEI. The V and J ends lost 3 bases and 11 bases respectively, with 14 bases between them. The CDR3 spells CASSDGRGSEYF. The DNA for the CDR3 is TGTGCCAGCAGTGACGGGCGGGGCAGCGAGTACTTC.

Many counts were recorded for this clonotype. The chain joins TRBV11-2 to TRBJ2-3, with D unclear. Germline V lookup: CDR1 SGHAT, CDR2 FQNNGV. The CDR3 spans 13 residues. The V end was cut by 8 bases, the J end by 6 bases, with 15 bases between. CDR3 residues: CASGPPNFDTQYF. CDR3 nucleotides: TGTGCCAGCGGACCCCCCAACTTCGATACGCAGTATTTT.